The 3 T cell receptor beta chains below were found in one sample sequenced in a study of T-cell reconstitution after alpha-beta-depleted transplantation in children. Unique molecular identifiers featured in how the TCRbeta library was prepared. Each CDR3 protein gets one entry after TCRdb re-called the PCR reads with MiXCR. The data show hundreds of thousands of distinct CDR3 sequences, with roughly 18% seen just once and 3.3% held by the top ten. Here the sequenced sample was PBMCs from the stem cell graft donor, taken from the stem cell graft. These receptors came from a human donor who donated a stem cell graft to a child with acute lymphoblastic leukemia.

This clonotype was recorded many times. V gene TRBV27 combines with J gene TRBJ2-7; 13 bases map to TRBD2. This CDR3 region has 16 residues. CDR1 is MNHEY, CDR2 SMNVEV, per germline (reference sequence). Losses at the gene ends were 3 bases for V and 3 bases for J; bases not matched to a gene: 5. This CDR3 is CASSFSGTSGIYEQYF. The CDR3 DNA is TGTGCCAGCAGTTTCTCCGGGACTAGCGGGATCTACGAGCAGTACTTC.

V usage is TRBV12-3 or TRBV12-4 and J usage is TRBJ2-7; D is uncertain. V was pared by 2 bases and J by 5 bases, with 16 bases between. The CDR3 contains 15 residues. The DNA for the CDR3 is TGTGCCAGCAGTTTAAATAGCCGAAAAACCAACGAGCAGTACTTC. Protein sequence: CASSLNSRKTNEQYF.

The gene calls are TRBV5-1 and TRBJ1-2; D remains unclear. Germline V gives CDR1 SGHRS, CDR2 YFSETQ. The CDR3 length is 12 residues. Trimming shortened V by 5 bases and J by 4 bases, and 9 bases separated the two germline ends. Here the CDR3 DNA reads TGCGCCAGCAGAGCGGTTGGCTATGGCTACACCTTC. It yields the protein CASRAVGYGYTF.